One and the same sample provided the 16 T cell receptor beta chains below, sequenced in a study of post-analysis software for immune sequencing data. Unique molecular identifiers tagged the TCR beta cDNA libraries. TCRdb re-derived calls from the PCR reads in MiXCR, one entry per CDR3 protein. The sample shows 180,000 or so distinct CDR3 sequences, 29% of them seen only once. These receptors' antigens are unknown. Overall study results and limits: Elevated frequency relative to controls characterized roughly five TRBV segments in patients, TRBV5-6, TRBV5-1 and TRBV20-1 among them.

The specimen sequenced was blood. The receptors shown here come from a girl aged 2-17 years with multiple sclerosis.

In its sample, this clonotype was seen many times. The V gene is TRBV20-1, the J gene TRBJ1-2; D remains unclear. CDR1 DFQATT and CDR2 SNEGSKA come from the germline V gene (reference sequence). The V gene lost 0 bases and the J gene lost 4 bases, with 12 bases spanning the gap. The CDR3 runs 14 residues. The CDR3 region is CSARDQMLGYGYTF. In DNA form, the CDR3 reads TGCAGTGCTAGAGATCAGATGCTTGGCTATGGCTACACCTTC.

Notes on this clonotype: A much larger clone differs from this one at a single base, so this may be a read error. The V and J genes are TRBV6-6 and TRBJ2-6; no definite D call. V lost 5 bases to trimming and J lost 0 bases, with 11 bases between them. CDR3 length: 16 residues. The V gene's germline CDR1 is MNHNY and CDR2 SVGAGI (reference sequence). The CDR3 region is CASSQERNSGANVLTF. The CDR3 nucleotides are TGTGCCAGCAGTCAGGAACGCAACTCTGGGGCCAACGTCCTGACTTTC.

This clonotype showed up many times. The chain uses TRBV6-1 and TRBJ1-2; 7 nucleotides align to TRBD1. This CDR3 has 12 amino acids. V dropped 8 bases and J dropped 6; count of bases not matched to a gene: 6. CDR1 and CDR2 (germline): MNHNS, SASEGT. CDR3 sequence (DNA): TGTGCCAGCGGGACAGATACACATGGCTACACCTTC. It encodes CASGTDTHGYTF.

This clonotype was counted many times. CDR3 sequence reads: CASSYSLPGGGFEQYF. In DNA form, the CDR3 reads TGTGCCAGCAGTTACTCGTTGCCGGGAGGAGGTTTTGAGCAGTACTTC. This chain links TRBV6-5 with TRBJ2-7, with TRBD2 matching over 7 bases. The CDR3 is 16 amino acids. The J segment lost 7 bases and the V segment lost 0 bases, leaving 12 bases of the junction unmatched. The germline V gene encodes CDR1 MNHEY and CDR2 SVGAGI.

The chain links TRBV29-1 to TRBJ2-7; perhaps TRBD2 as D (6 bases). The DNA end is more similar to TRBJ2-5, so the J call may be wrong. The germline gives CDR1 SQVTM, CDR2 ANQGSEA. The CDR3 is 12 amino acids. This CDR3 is CSVREAGETQYF. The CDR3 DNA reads TGCAGCGTGAGGGAGGCGGGAGAGACCCAGTACTTC.

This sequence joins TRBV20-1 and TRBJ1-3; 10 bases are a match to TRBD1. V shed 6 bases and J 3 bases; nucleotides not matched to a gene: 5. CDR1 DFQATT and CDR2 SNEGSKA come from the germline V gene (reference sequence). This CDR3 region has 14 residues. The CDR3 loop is CSAPGTGVGNTIYF. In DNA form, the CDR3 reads TGCAGTGCCCCTGGGACAGGGGTTGGAAACACCATATATTTT.

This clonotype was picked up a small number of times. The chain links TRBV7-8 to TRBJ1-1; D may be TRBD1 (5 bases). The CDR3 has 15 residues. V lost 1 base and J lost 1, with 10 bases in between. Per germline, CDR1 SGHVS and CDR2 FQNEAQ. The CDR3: CASSLVGHSNTEAFF. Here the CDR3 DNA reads TGTGCCAGCAGCTTAGTAGGACACTCGAACACTGAAGCTTTCTTT. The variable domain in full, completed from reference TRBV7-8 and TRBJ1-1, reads GAGVSQSPRYKVAKRGQDVALRCDPISGHVSLFWYQQALGQGPEFLTYFQNEAQLDKSGLPSDRFFAERPEGSVSTLKIQRTQQEDSAVYLCASSLVGHSNTEAFFGQGTRLTVV.

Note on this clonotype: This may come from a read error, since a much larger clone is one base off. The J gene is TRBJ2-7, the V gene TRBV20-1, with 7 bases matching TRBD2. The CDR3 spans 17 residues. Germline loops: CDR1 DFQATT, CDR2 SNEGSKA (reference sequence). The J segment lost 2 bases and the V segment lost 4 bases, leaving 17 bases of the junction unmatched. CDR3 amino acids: CSAKKGTRTRPTYEQYF. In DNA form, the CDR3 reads TGCAGTGCTAAAAAGGGTACTAGGACTAGGCCTACCTACGAGCAGTACTTC.

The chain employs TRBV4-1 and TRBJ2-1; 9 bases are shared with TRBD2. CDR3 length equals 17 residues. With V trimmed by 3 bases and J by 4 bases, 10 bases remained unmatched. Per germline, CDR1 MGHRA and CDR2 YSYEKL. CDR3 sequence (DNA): TGCGCCAGCAGCCAGACTAGCGGAGGGGGGGTATACAATGAGCAGTTCTTC. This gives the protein CASSQTSGGGVYNEQFF.

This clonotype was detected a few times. For the CDR3, the DNA is TGTGCCATCAGTGCCATCGACACCGGGGAGCTGTTTTTT. This gives the protein CAISAIDTGELFF. The chain uses TRBV10-3 and TRBJ2-2; D unresolved. V lost 4 bases, J lost 3 bases, and 6 bases lay in between. The CDR3 contains 13 residues. Germline V gives CDR1 ENHRY, CDR2 SYGVKD.

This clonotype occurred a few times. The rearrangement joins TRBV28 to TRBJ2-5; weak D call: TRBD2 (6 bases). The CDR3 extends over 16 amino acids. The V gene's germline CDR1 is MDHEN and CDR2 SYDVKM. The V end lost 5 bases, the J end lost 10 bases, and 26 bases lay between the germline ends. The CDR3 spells CASSAFLAQVLLSQYF. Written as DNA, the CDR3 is TGTGCCAGCAGTGCCTTCCTAGCGCAAGTACTTCTAAGCCAGTACTTC.

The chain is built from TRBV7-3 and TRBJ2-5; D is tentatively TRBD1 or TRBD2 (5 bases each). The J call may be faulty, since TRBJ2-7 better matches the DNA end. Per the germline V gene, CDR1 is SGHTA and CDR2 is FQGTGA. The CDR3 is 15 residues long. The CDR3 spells CASSLKDLGPYEQYF. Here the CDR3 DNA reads TGTGCCAGCAGCTTAAAGGACTTGGGGCCCTACGAGCAGTACTTC.

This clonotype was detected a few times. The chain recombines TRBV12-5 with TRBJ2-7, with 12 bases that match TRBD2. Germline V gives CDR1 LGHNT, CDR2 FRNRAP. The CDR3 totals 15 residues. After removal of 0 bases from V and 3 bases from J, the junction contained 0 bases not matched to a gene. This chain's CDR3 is CASGLVLAGGYEQYF. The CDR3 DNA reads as TGTGCTAGTGGTTTGGTACTAGCGGGGGGCTACGAGCAGTACTTC. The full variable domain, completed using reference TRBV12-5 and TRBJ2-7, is DARVTQTPRHKVTEMGQEVTMRCQPILGHNTVFWYRQTMMQGLELLAYFRNRAPLDDSGMPKDRFSAEMPDATLATLKIQPSEPRDSAVYFCASGLVLAGGYEQYFGPGTRLTVT.

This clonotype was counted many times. Here the CDR3 reads CASKRGTPSSYNEQFF. The CDR3 nucleotides are TGTGCCAGCAAAAGGGGGACACCCAGCTCCTACAATGAGCAGTTCTTC. V gene TRBV27 combines with J gene TRBJ2-1; D might be TRBD1 (6 bases). The germline gives CDR1 MNHEY, CDR2 SMNVEV (reference sequence). Trimming cost V 7 bases and J 0 bases, with 16 bases left between them. This CDR3 has 16 residues.

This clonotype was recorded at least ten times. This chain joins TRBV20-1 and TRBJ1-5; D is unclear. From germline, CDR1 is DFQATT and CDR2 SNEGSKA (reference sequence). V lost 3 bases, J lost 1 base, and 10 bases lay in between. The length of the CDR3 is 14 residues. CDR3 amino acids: CSASLRISNQPQHF. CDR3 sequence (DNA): TGCAGTGCTAGTTTACGGATAAGCAATCAGCCCCAGCATTTT.

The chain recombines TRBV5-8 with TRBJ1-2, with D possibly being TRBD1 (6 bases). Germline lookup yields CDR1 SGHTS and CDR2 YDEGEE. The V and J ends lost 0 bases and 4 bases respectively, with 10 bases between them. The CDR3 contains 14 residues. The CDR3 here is CASSLGQASYGYTF. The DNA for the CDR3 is TGTGCCAGCAGCTTGGGACAGGCCTCCTATGGCTACACCTTC.